Listed below are T cell receptor beta chains from one sample, sequenced in a study of blood T cell repertoires in COVID-19. Repertoires were generated with immunoSEQ multiplex PCR, while TCRdb's copy carries only in-frame clones and drops some. The data contain 250,000 or so clones, more than 65% of them seen just once; the ten biggest clones take up about 2%. The specimen was peripheral blood. The receptor set was obtained from a man aged 40-55 years who had recovered from COVID-19. CDR3s include the opening cysteine and the closing phenylalanine or tryptophan. Each record gives: CDR3 protein, CDR3 DNA, J gene, V gene, clone size, D gene. A D gene is named only where the DNA matches it firmly. The size entry is marked missing in some rows and otherwise reads once, few, many or a size class.

CDR3aa: CASLGRGLGETQYF
CDR3nt: TGTGCCAGCCTGGGGAGAGGGCTCGGGGAGACCCAGTACTTC
j_gene: TRBJ2-5
v_gene: TRBV2
abundance: NA
d_gene: NA

CDR3aa: CASSLLAWAYEKLFF
CDR3nt: TGTGCCAGCAGTTTACTCGCGTGGGCTTATGAAAAACTGTTTTTT
j_gene: TRBJ1-4
v_gene: TRBV28
abundance: NA
d_gene: NA

CDR3aa: CAWSVLREGGYTF
CDR3nt: TGTGCCTGGAGTGTACTTCGGGAGGGAGGCTACACCTTC
j_gene: TRBJ1-2
v_gene: TRBV30
abundance: NA
d_gene: NA

CDR3aa: CASSLILAGGPKDTQYF
CDR3nt: TGTGCCAGTAGTCTAATACTAGCGGGAGGGCCGAAAGATACGCAGTATTTT
j_gene: TRBJ2-3
v_gene: TRBV19
abundance: NA
d_gene: TRBD2

CDR3aa: CASSSGLGGYTF
CDR3nt: TGTGCCAGCAGTTCAGGGTTGGGCGGCTACACCTTC
j_gene: TRBJ1-2
v_gene: TRBV12-3/TRBV12-4
abundance: few
d_gene: NA

CDR3aa: CASSFAGTLNDGYTF
CDR3nt: TGTGCCAGCAGCTTTGCCGGGACACTGAACGATGGCTACACCTTC
j_gene: TRBJ1-2
v_gene: TRBV5-6
abundance: NA
d_gene: NA

CDR3aa: CASSSQGGTNEKLFF
CDR3nt: TGTGCCAGCAGCTCCCAGGGGGGAACTAATGAAAAACTGTTTTTT
j_gene: TRBJ1-4
v_gene: TRBV7-2
abundance: once
d_gene: TRBD1

CDR3aa: CASSPGLAHSSYNEQFF
CDR3nt: TGTGCCAGCAGCCCGGGACTAGCGCATAGCTCCTACAATGAGCAGTTCTTC
j_gene: TRBJ2-1
v_gene: TRBV7-7
abundance: NA
d_gene: TRBD2

CDR3aa: CASSRDREGEQYF
CDR3nt: TGTGCCAGCAGCCGGGACAGGGAAGGCGAGCAGTACTTC
j_gene: TRBJ2-7
v_gene: TRBV6-6
abundance: NA
d_gene: TRBD1

CDR3aa: CASSYSLDTQYF
CDR3nt: TGTGCCAGCAGTTACTCCCTCGATACGCAGTATTTT
j_gene: TRBJ2-3
v_gene: TRBV6-2/TRBV6-3
abundance: NA
d_gene: NA

CDR3aa: CASSVGPSNGELFF
CDR3nt: TGTGCCAGCAGCGTAGGTCCATCCAACGGGGAGCTGTTTTTT
j_gene: TRBJ2-2
v_gene: TRBV9
abundance: NA
d_gene: NA

CDR3aa: CASSLAAFGGAETQYF
CDR3nt: TGTGCCAGCAGCTTAGCGGCATTTGGGGGGGCAGAGACCCAGTACTTC
j_gene: TRBJ2-5
v_gene: TRBV7-2
abundance: NA
d_gene: NA

CDR3aa: CASSHIEEQYF
CDR3nt: TGTGCCAGCAGCCACATCGAGGAGCAGTACTTC
j_gene: TRBJ2-7
v_gene: TRBV3-1/TRBV3-2
abundance: NA
d_gene: NA

CDR3aa: CASSATSGAYNEQFF
CDR3nt: TGTGCCAGCAGCGCGACTAGCGGGGCGTACAATGAGCAGTTCTTC
j_gene: TRBJ2-1
v_gene: TRBV11-2
abundance: once
d_gene: TRBD2

CDR3aa: CAISPDSSGNTIYF
CDR3nt: TGTGCCATCAGCCCGGACAGCTCTGGAAACACCATATATTTT
j_gene: TRBJ1-3
v_gene: TRBV10-3
abundance: NA
d_gene: NA

CDR3aa: CASSLDRGKEKLFF
CDR3nt: TGTGCCAGCAGCCTTGACAGGGGAAAAGAAAAACTGTTTTTT
j_gene: TRBJ1-4
v_gene: TRBV2
abundance: NA
d_gene: TRBD1

CDR3aa: CASSEKRYNSPLHF
CDR3nt: TGTGCCAGCAGTGAAAAGCGTTATAATTCACCCCTCCACTTT
j_gene: TRBJ1-6
v_gene: TRBV6-1
abundance: NA
d_gene: NA

CDR3aa: CASSYSSGSQPQHF
CDR3nt: TGTGCCAGCAGTTACTCGTCGGGTAGCCAGCCCCAGCATTTT
j_gene: TRBJ1-5
v_gene: TRBV6-2/TRBV6-3
abundance: NA
d_gene: NA

CDR3aa: CASGRGASTDTQYF
CDR3nt: TGTGCCAGCGGGCGGGGGGCAAGCACAGATACGCAGTATTTT
j_gene: TRBJ2-3
v_gene: TRBV11-3
abundance: NA
d_gene: TRBD2

CDR3aa: CAWARESNYGYTF
CDR3nt: TGTGCCTGGGCGCGGGAGAGTAACTATGGCTACACCTTC
j_gene: TRBJ1-2
v_gene: TRBV30
abundance: NA
d_gene: NA

CDR3aa: CASSYSEGEGRAFF
CDR3nt: TGTGCCAGCAGTTACTCGGAGGGAGAAGGGAGAGCTTTCTTT
j_gene: TRBJ1-1
v_gene: TRBV6-6
abundance: NA
d_gene: NA

CDR3aa: CAWSDGHSNQPQHF
CDR3nt: TGTGCCTGGAGTGATGGGCATAGCAATCAGCCCCAGCATTTT
j_gene: TRBJ1-5
v_gene: TRBV30
abundance: NA
d_gene: NA

CDR3aa: CASSLRLVAKNIQYF
CDR3nt: TGTGCCAGCAGCCTCCGGTTAGTGGCCAAAAACATTCAGTACTTC
j_gene: TRBJ2-4
v_gene: TRBV11-2
abundance: NA
d_gene: NA

CDR3aa: CASRNRAVDTEAFF
CDR3nt: TGCGCCAGCAGGAACAGGGCCGTGGACACTGAAGCTTTCTTT
j_gene: TRBJ1-1
v_gene: TRBV4-1
abundance: NA
d_gene: NA

CDR3aa: CASSSLGRVAFF
CDR3nt: TGTGCCAGCAGTTCTCTGGGCAGGGTGGCTTTCTTT
j_gene: TRBJ1-1
v_gene: TRBV6-2/TRBV6-3
abundance: NA
d_gene: NA

CDR3aa: CASSAASGTYNEQFF
CDR3nt: TGTGCCAGCAGCGCCGCCAGCGGAACCTACAATGAGCAGTTCTTC
j_gene: TRBJ2-1
v_gene: TRBV9
abundance: NA
d_gene: NA

CDR3aa: CASSPAGTSYEQYF
CDR3nt: TGTGCCAGCAGCCCTGCTGGGACTAGCTACGAGCAGTACTTC
j_gene: TRBJ2-7
v_gene: TRBV5-4
abundance: few
d_gene: TRBD2

CDR3aa: CASSPDRLRDQYF
CDR3nt: TGCGCCAGCAGCCCCGACAGGCTACGGGACCAGTACTTC
j_gene: TRBJ2-5
v_gene: TRBV5-1
abundance: once
d_gene: NA

CDR3aa: CASSQEGAARGNEQFF
CDR3nt: TGCGCCAGCAGCCAAGAAGGAGCAGCGAGGGGGAATGAGCAGTTCTTC
j_gene: TRBJ2-1
v_gene: TRBV4-1
abundance: NA
d_gene: NA

CDR3aa: CASSPDREEETQYF
CDR3nt: TGTGCCAGCAGCCCCGACAGGGAGGAAGAGACCCAGTACTTC
j_gene: TRBJ2-5
v_gene: TRBV7-2
abundance: NA
d_gene: NA

CDR3aa: CASSPTRGRTEAFF
CDR3nt: TGTGCCAGTAGTCCGACGAGAGGGAGGACTGAAGCTTTCTTT
j_gene: TRBJ1-1
v_gene: TRBV19
abundance: NA
d_gene: NA

CDR3aa: CASKKGGQGAYEQYF
CDR3nt: TGTGCCAGTAAAAAAGGAGGGCAGGGGGCCTACGAGCAGTACTTC
j_gene: TRBJ2-7
v_gene: TRBV19
abundance: NA
d_gene: NA

CDR3aa: CASSQEREGVRTGELFF
CDR3nt: TGCGCCAGCAGCCAAGAAAGAGAGGGAGTGCGCACCGGGGAGCTGTTTTTT
j_gene: TRBJ2-2
v_gene: TRBV4-3
abundance: NA
d_gene: NA

CDR3aa: CASSQDHGLGAYEQYF
CDR3nt: TGCGCCAGCAGCCAAGATCATGGACTAGGCGCCTACGAGCAGTACTTC
j_gene: TRBJ2-7
v_gene: TRBV4-3
abundance: NA
d_gene: TRBD2

CDR3aa: CASSMDRNYGYTF
CDR3nt: TGTGCCAGCAGCATGGACAGGAACTATGGCTACACCTTC
j_gene: TRBJ1-2
v_gene: TRBV7-2
abundance: NA
d_gene: TRBD1

CDR3aa: CASIGSSGPGELFF
CDR3nt: TGTGCCAGTATAGGGTCTAGCGGGCCCGGGGAGCTGTTTTTT
j_gene: TRBJ2-2
v_gene: TRBV19
abundance: NA
d_gene: TRBD2

CDR3aa: CASSERTSGNGNEQFF
CDR3nt: TGTGCCAGCAGCGAGAGGACTAGCGGGAATGGGAATGAGCAGTTCTTC
j_gene: TRBJ2-1
v_gene: TRBV2
abundance: NA
d_gene: TRBD2

CDR3aa: CASSFEGDGNTEAFF
CDR3nt: TGTGCCAGCAGCTTCGAGGGGGACGGGAACACTGAAGCTTTCTTT
j_gene: TRBJ1-1
v_gene: TRBV9
abundance: NA
d_gene: NA

CDR3aa: CATSDNHLTGLETQYF
CDR3nt: TGTGCCACCAGTGACAACCATCTGACAGGGCTGGAGACCCAGTACTTC
j_gene: TRBJ2-5
v_gene: TRBV24-1
abundance: NA
d_gene: TRBD1

CDR3aa: CASSLGQGAYNEQFF
CDR3nt: TGTGCCAGCAGCTTGGGACAGGGGGCCTACAATGAGCAGTTCTTC
j_gene: TRBJ2-1
v_gene: TRBV7-9
abundance: NA
d_gene: TRBD1

CDR3aa: CASRGLAGAYNEQFF
CDR3nt: TGTGCCAGCAGAGGACTAGCGGGGGCCTACAATGAGCAGTTCTTC
j_gene: TRBJ2-1
v_gene: TRBV27
abundance: NA
d_gene: TRBD2

CDR3aa: CASLPGGRTDTQYF
CDR3nt: TGTGCCAGCCTCCCCGGGGGAAGGACAGATACGCAGTATTTT
j_gene: TRBJ2-3
v_gene: TRBV18
abundance: NA
d_gene: NA

CDR3aa: CSASLREAAQPQHF
CDR3nt: TGCAGTGCTAGTTTACGGGAGGCCGCTCAGCCCCAGCATTTT
j_gene: TRBJ1-5
v_gene: TRBV20-1
abundance: NA
d_gene: NA

CDR3aa: CASSPIAGGPTGGANVLTF
CDR3nt: TGTGCCAGCAGCCCGATAGCGGGAGGGCCTACGGGAGGGGCCAACGTCCTGACTTTC
j_gene: TRBJ2-6
v_gene: TRBV7-6
abundance: NA
d_gene: TRBD2

CDR3aa: CASSPFRDRPAGELFF
CDR3nt: TGTGCCAGCAGCCCCTTCCGGGACAGGCCGGCCGGGGAGCTGTTTTTT
j_gene: TRBJ2-2
v_gene: TRBV11-2
abundance: NA
d_gene: TRBD1

CDR3aa: CARLGQVNTGELFF
CDR3nt: TGCGCCAGACTGGGACAGGTTAACACCGGGGAGCTGTTTTTT
j_gene: TRBJ2-2
v_gene: TRBV5-1
abundance: NA
d_gene: TRBD1

CDR3aa: CASSSPGTSGSTDTQYF
CDR3nt: TGTGCCAGTAGTAGTCCCGGGACTAGCGGATCGACAGATACGCAGTATTTT
j_gene: TRBJ2-3
v_gene: TRBV19
abundance: NA
d_gene: TRBD2

CDR3aa: CATSTPRGAEQYF
CDR3nt: TGTGCCACCAGCACCCCTCGCGGCGCCGAGCAGTACTTC
j_gene: TRBJ2-7
v_gene: TRBV15
abundance: once
d_gene: NA

CDR3aa: CASSPDSNEQFF
CDR3nt: TGCGCCAGCAGCCCGGACTCAAATGAGCAGTTCTTC
j_gene: TRBJ2-1
v_gene: TRBV5-1
abundance: NA
d_gene: NA

CDR3aa: CASSKRVQGWGNEQFF
CDR3nt: TGTGCCAGTAGTAAAAGAGTACAGGGGTGGGGAAATGAGCAGTTCTTC
j_gene: TRBJ2-1
v_gene: TRBV19
abundance: NA
d_gene: TRBD1

CDR3aa: CASSAGTGVGEAFF
CDR3nt: TGTGCCAGCAGCGCCGGGACAGGGGTTGGTGAAGCTTTCTTT
j_gene: TRBJ1-1
v_gene: TRBV5-6
abundance: NA
d_gene: TRBD1